The 27 T cell receptor beta chains below were found in one sample sequenced in a study of identical twins. In TCRdb, the 5' RACE reads were re-called with MiXCR into one record per CDR3 protein. Of 200,000 to 300,000 distinct CDR3 sequences in the sample, approximately 7.9% were seen once. These data were also filed under a second study, of yellow fever vaccine responses in identical twins.

The sample consisted of CD8+ T cells sorted from blood. The receptor set was obtained from a woman younger than 30 in good health.

The J gene is TRBJ2-3, the V gene TRBV9, with 10 bases fitting TRBD2. J gave up 5 bases and V 0 bases, and 12 bases lay outside the gene matches. The CDR3 length is 18 residues. From germline, CDR1 is SGDLS and CDR2 YYNGEE. The DNA of the CDR3 is TGTGCCAGCAGCGTAGTCCCCGGACTAGCGGAGGAGAGAGATACGCAGTATTTT. Protein: CASSVVPGLAEERDTQYF.

This clonotype was counted once. This rearrangement joins TRBV7-9 to TRBJ2-5; 10 bases fit TRBD1. The CDR3 runs to 15 residues. With V trimmed by 4 bases and J by 5 bases, 7 bases remained unmatched. The germline CDR1 and CDR2 sequences are SEHNR and FQNEAQ (reference sequence). The CDR3: CASSSKGQGRETQYF. CDR3 nucleotide sequence: TGTGCCAGCAGCTCTAAGGGACAGGGGCGGGAGACCCAGTACTTC.

This sequence joins TRBV11-2 and TRBJ2-3; D might be TRBD1 (6 bases). V lost 6 bases and J lost 6, with 16 bases in between. CDR1 and CDR2 (germline): SGHAT, FQNNGV. The CDR3 runs to 14 residues. This chain's CDR3 is CASRGNRAGDTQYF. The CDR3 DNA reads as TGTGCCAGCAGGGGAAACAGGGCTGGGGATACGCAGTATTTT.

This clonotype was seen a few times. The V gene is TRBV20-1, the J gene TRBJ1-1, with a possible D match to TRBD1 (5 bases). Looked up from germline, CDR1 is DFQATT and CDR2 is SNEGSKA (reference sequence). The CDR3 is 12 residues long. V shed 2 bases and J shed 6 bases, with 10 bases lying between them. The CDR3 nucleotides read TGCAGTGCTAGACAGGGAATCCCTGAAGCTTTCTTT. This encodes CSARQGIPEAFF.

CDR3 nucleotide sequence: TGTGCCAGCAGACAGGGGGCCTTCGAGCAGTACTTC. Translating gives CASRQGAFEQYF. The chain has TRBV27 and TRBJ2-7, with TRBD1 matching 9 bases. Trimming removed 6 bases from V and 6 bases from J; junction bases left unmatched: 3. CDR3 length equals 12 residues. The germline CDR1 and CDR2 sequences are MNHEY and SMNVEV (reference sequence).

The chain joins TRBV27 to TRBJ2-5; D is unresolved. Germline assignment: CDR1 MNHEY and CDR2 SMNVEV (reference sequence). V lost 1 base, J lost 3 bases, and 6 bases lay in between. The CDR3 covers 13 residues. The CDR3 reads CASSLWAEETQYF. The CDR3 region has the DNA TGTGCCAGCAGTTTATGGGCAGAAGAGACCCAGTACTTC.

This chain connects TRBV20-1 to TRBJ2-7, with D tentatively TRBD2 (6 bases). Trimming pared 6 bases from V and 0 bases from J, leaving 9 bases between. Germline CDR1 DFQATT, CDR2 SNEGSKA (reference sequence). The CDR3 totals 12 residues. The CDR3 sequence: CSAGGSSYEQYV. The CDR3 region has the DNA TGCAGTGCGGGGGGTAGCTCCTACGAGCAGTACGTC.

The rearrangement joins TRBV7-8 to TRBJ2-3, with 7 positions matching TRBD2. The CDR3 is 13 amino acids. Unmatched junction bases numbered 5, after V lost 5 bases and J lost 6 bases. Per germline, CDR1 SGHVS and CDR2 FQNEAQ. This CDR3 is CASSQRAGDTQYF. The CDR3 DNA is TGTGCCAGCAGCCAACGAGCGGGGGATACGCAGTATTTT.

This clonotype was detected ten times or more. The J gene is TRBJ2-4, the V gene TRBV3-1; TRBD2 aligns across 13 bases. The CDR3 has 18 amino acids. The germline CDR1 and CDR2 sequences are LGHDT and YNNKEL (reference sequence). V shed 3 bases and J 1 base; nucleotides not matched to a gene: 6. CDR3 residues: CASSQTGLAGVAKNIQYF. CDR3 nucleotides: TGTGCCAGCAGCCAGACCGGACTAGCGGGAGTGGCCAAAAACATTCAGTACTTC.

This clonotype was seen more than once but under ten times. The chain is built from TRBV29-1 and TRBJ2-7; D may match TRBD1 or TRBD2 (5 bases each). The CDR3 contains 12 residues. Germline V gene lookup returns CDR1 SQVTM and CDR2 ANQGSEA. V lost 6 bases and J lost 2, with 11 bases in between. This CDR3 reads CSVRDGPYEQYF. DNA for the CDR3: TGCAGCGTCCGGGACGGACCCTACGAGCAGTACTTC.

This sequence joins TRBV27 and TRBJ2-7; TRBD1 matches at 7 bases. The V gene end was trimmed by 8 bases and the J gene end by 5 bases; junction bases not matched to a gene: 12. This CDR3 spans 14 amino acids. Germline assignment: CDR1 MNHEY and CDR2 SMNVEV (reference sequence). CDR3 in amino acids: CASGLGSGGNEQYF. In DNA, the CDR3 is TGTGCCAGCGGGCTAGGGTCAGGGGGTAACGAGCAGTACTTC.

This sequence joins TRBV9 and TRBJ2-5; TRBD2 agrees at 15 bases. Germline CDR1 reads SGDLS; CDR2 reads YYNGEE. Losses at the gene ends were 4 bases for V and 4 bases for J; bases not matched to a gene: 11. CDR3 length: 18 amino acids. As DNA, the CDR3 is TGTGCCAGCAGCAGACGGACTAGCGGGGGGGCTGGAACAGAGACCCAGTACTTC. Amino acid sequence: CASSRRTSGGAGTETQYF.

Of note for this clonotype: A much larger clone sits a single nucleotide away, making a read error possible. The chain employs TRBV27 and TRBJ1-2; 8 nucleotides line up with TRBD1. Trimming removed 3 bases from V and 4 bases from J; junction bases left unmatched: 1. This CDR3 is built from 13 residues. Germline assignment: CDR1 MNHEY and CDR2 SMNVEV (reference sequence). In nucleotides, the CDR3 is TGTGCCAGCAGTTTTGGACAGGGCTATGGCTACACCTTC. This codes for CASSFGQGYGYTF.

This clonotype was counted ten times or more. The chain has TRBV7-7 and TRBJ2-1; no firm D call. CDR1 SSHAT and CDR2 FNYEAQ come from the germline V gene (reference sequence). This CDR3 has 13 residues. The V and J ends lost 5 bases and 8 bases respectively, with 13 bases between them. In DNA form, the CDR3 reads TGTGCCAGCAGCCTACGAGGAATCGATGAGCAGTTCTTC. This encodes CASSLRGIDEQFF.

This clonotype was counted a single time. DNA of the CDR3: TGTGCCAGCAGTGAGTCGGGGGGGTGGAGCACAGATACGCAGTATTTT. Protein: CASSESGGWSTDTQYF. This rearrangement joins TRBV2 to TRBJ2-3; 8 bases line up with TRBD2. The CDR3 runs 16 residues. Trimming took 3 bases from V and 0 from J; bases not matched to a gene: 5. Germline CDR1 reads SNHLY; CDR2 reads FYNNEI.

This chain joins TRBV2 and TRBJ2-3; TRBD1 is a possible D gene (5 bases). V lost 2 bases to trimming and J lost 4 bases, with 13 bases between them. Germline assignment: CDR1 SNHLY and CDR2 FYNNEI. This CDR3 has 15 amino acids. Here the CDR3 reads CASSELLQVADTQYF. The DNA of the CDR3 is TGTGCCAGCAGTGAATTATTACAGGTGGCAGATACGCAGTATTTT.

This clonotype was observed a handful of times. V gene TRBV12-3 or TRBV12-4 combines with J gene TRBJ2-7; 7 bases map to TRBD1. The CDR3 covers 13 residues. V lost 9 bases and J lost 3; bases outside the gene matches: 8. The CDR3 DNA reads as TGTGCCAGTTCGACAGGGTCGGTCTACGAGCAGTACGTC. Its protein product is CASSTGSVYEQYV.

This clonotype has only a few counts. The chain employs TRBV7-6 and TRBJ2-1; D is ambiguous. This CDR3 spans 14 amino acids. Deletions cut 7 bases from V and 7 bases from J, with 17 bases between. The germline V gene has CDR1 SGHVS and CDR2 FNYEAQ. The DNA of the CDR3 is TGTGCCAGCACCAATGGGCAGTTTGAGAATGAGCAGTTCTTC. Translating gives CASTNGQFENEQFF.

This clonotype came up many times. The DNA of the CDR3 is TGTGCCAGCAGTGAAGCTACAGGTCCGTCTGCCCAAGAGACCCAGTACTTC. Protein product: CASSEATGPSAQETQYF. V and J are TRBV25-1 and TRBJ2-5, with TRBD1 as a possible D gene (5 bases). V was clipped by 2 bases and J by 1 base, with 17 bases between them. Germline loops: CDR1 MGHDK, CDR2 SYGVNS. The CDR3 is 17 amino acids.

This clonotype was seen ten or more times. The chain uses TRBV7-8 and TRBJ2-2, with D possibly matching TRBD1 (5 bases). V was trimmed by 0 bases and J by 4 bases, leaving 6 bases between them. Germline V lookup: CDR1 SGHVS, CDR2 FQNEAQ. The CDR3 sequence is 14 residues long. The DNA of the CDR3 is TGTGCCAGCAGCTTAGCCACAGGCACCGGGGAGCTGTTTTTT. This gives the protein CASSLATGTGELFF.

This clonotype has more than one count but fewer than ten. The genes are TRBV20-1 and TRBJ2-5; 9 bases fit TRBD1. The ends lost 6 bases at V and 5 bases at J; junction bases unmatched: 16. CDR1 and CDR2 from the germline V gene are DFQATT and SNEGSKA (reference sequence). The CDR3 is made up of 16 amino acids. The CDR3 coding sequence is TGCAGTGCCGGGACCGGGACAGGGAGTAGATACGAGACCCAGTACTTC. It specifies CSAGTGTGSRYETQYF.

CDR3 DNA: TGTGCCAGCAGCGTAGGGACTAGCGGGAGCGAGCAGTACTTC. The encoded protein is CASSVGTSGSEQYF. The chain links TRBV9 to TRBJ2-7; TRBD2 agrees at 13 bases. The ends lost 0 bases at V and 6 bases at J; junction bases unmatched: 0. The CDR3 length is 14 residues. CDR1 and CDR2 (germline): SGDLS, YYNGEE.

Many counts were recorded for this clonotype. The V call is TRBV10-2, the J call TRBJ1-1; D ambiguous. Germline V lookup: CDR1 WSHSY, CDR2 SAAADI. The CDR3 sequence is 13 residues long. Trimming left V 2 bases short and J 6 bases short, with 10 bases between. The CDR3: CASSELPDAEAFF. In DNA, the CDR3 is TGCGCCAGCAGTGAGCTCCCAGACGCTGAAGCTTTCTTT.

This clonotype was found many times. The chain couples TRBV3-1 to TRBJ2-2; D gene unclear. Germline values: CDR1 LGHDT, CDR2 YNNKEL (reference sequence). Trimming removed 2 bases from V and 1 base from J, with 17 bases in between. The CDR3 has 18 amino acids. CDR3 sequence reads: CASSQQETLLENTGELFF. The CDR3 DNA is TGTGCCAGCAGCCAACAGGAAACCCTGTTAGAGAACACCGGGGAGCTGTTTTTT. The full variable domain, completed using reference TRBV3-1 and TRBJ2-2, is DTAVSQTPKYLVTQMGNDKSIKCEQNLGHDTMYWYKQDSKKFLKIMFSYNNKELIINETVPNRFSPKSPDKAHLNLHINSLELGDSAVYFCASSQQETLLENTGELFFGEGSRLTVL.

This clonotype turned up a few times. This chain uses TRBV5-5 with TRBJ2-1; D not resolved. The CDR3 spans 16 residues. Trimming pared 3 bases from V and 0 bases from J, leaving 13 bases between. The germline gives CDR1 SGHKS, CDR2 YYEKEE (reference sequence). The CDR3 nucleotides read TGTGCCAGCAGCTCTTCTTTAGCAATCTCCTACAATGAGCAGTTCTTC. Translating gives CASSSSLAISYNEQFF.

The sample holds a few counts of this clonotype. This chain connects TRBV4-2 to TRBJ1-6; D not certain. V lost 3 bases to trimming and J lost 5 bases, with 8 bases between them. CDR1 and CDR2 (germline): LGHNA, YNFKEQ. The CDR3 is 14 residues long. The chain's CDR3 is CASSHEQNNSPLHF. DNA of the CDR3: TGTGCCAGCAGCCATGAACAGAATAATTCACCCCTCCACTTT.

This clonotype has just a few counts. V and J are TRBV27 and TRBJ2-7; 12 bases are shared with TRBD2. There are 14 residues in the CDR3. The J segment lost 5 bases and the V segment lost 5 bases, leaving 4 bases of the junction unmatched. Germline V gene lookup returns CDR1 MNHEY and CDR2 SMNVEV (reference sequence). As DNA, the CDR3 is TGTGCCAGCAGTCCGGGACTAGCGGGTCACGAGCAGTACTTC. Its protein is CASSPGLAGHEQYF.